This T cell receptor beta chain was captured by sequencing in a study of cytomegalovirus exposure and HLA in healthy donors. Background on the study: T cells numbering around 190 million yielded 90 million to 140 million unique TCR beta sequences in an earlier analysis.

Vbeta (60) and Jbeta (13) primers were used in the PCR. Some clones are missing from TCRdb's copy, which holds only in-frame ones; the method was immunoSEQ multiplex PCR. The table records 150,000 to 200,000 clones, 77% of them present only once. The germline V gene encodes CDR1 GTSNPN and CDR2 SVGIG (reference sequence). CDR3 length equals 12 residues. Turning to this clone: What it binds is not known.

Study-wide findings and caveats: The listing of 150 to 200 TCR beta chains classed them as cytomegalovirus-associated. Analysis was performed later, and it showed HLA-associated TCR beta chains to be more clonally expanded than equally common others. Analysis was carried out at a later point, and it linked a missense DCLRE1C variant to TCR beta V- and J-gene trimming.

The receptor was isolated from a woman between 25 and 40 years old in good health and CMV-seronegative. The material sequenced was PBMCs. The chain uses TRBV30 and TRBJ1-2; TRBD1 agrees at 7 bases. The chain's CDR3 is CAGDRANYGYTF. The CDR3, as DNA: TGTGCGGGGGACAGAGCTAACTATGGCTACACCTTC.